Each of the 13 T cell receptor beta chains below was sequenced from the same sample in a study of cytomegalovirus exposure and HLA in healthy donors (dated by TCRdb to 2016 to 2017). To prepare the library, the immunoSEQ multiplex PCR assay was applied. The multiplex PCR relied on a mix of 60 forward primers for TCR Vbeta segments and 13 reverse primers for TCR Jbeta segments. The source is immuneACCESS, and TCRdb retained only in-frame sequences with V and J called. Part of the clones is not carried over; for the studies checked, unresolved V genes explain less than half of this, and the remainder is unexplained. A total of about 150,000 clones appear in this sample, 65% to 80% of them only once. The ten largest clones add up to about 7% of the sample. The material sequenced was PBMCs. The receptors shown here come from a man younger than 45 in good health and CMV-seronegative.

V usage is TRBV9 and J usage is TRBJ2-2; a possible D gene is TRBD2 (5 bases). Deletions cut 4 bases from V and 6 bases from J, with 10 bases between. The CDR3 spans 13 residues. Per germline, CDR1 SGDLS and CDR2 YYNGEE. For the CDR3, the DNA is TGTGCCAGCAGCTTAGGGAGCCCCGGGGAGCTGTTTTTT. The encoded protein is CASSLGSPGELFF.

V usage is TRBV28 and J usage is TRBJ2-4, with 9 bases lining up with TRBD1. This CDR3 has 15 amino acids. Losses at the gene ends were 2 bases for V and 7 bases for J; bases not matched to a gene: 6. The germline CDR1 and CDR2 sequences are MDHEN and SYDVKM. The CDR3 loop reads CASSLKDRGTNIQYF. CDR3 nucleotides: TGTGCCAGCAGTTTAAAGGACAGGGGCACCAACATTCAGTACTTC.

This chain joins TRBV11-2 and TRBJ2-1; TRBD2 matches at 10 bases. There are 15 residues in the CDR3. The germline gives CDR1 SGHAT, CDR2 FQNNGV. Trimming cost V 5 bases and J 4 bases; bases outside gene matches: 5. CDR3 sequence reads: CASSPGLAPYNEQFF. CDR3 DNA: TGTGCCAGCAGCCCGGGACTAGCGCCTTACAATGAGCAGTTCTTC.

The rearrangement links TRBV11-2 to TRBJ2-2, with 11 positions matching TRBD2. Looked up from germline, CDR1 is SGHAT and CDR2 is FQNNGV. This CDR3 is 16 amino acids long. V lost 5 bases and J lost 5; bases outside the gene matches: 7. The DNA of the CDR3 is TGTGCCAGCAGCACCGGGACTAGCGGCCCTACCGGGGAGCTGTTTTTT. Its translation is CASSTGTSGPTGELFF.

This clone appeared a single time. The V call is TRBV5-4, the J call TRBJ2-6; maybe TRBD1 (5 bases). V was cut by 0 bases and J by 2 bases, with 6 bases left in between. Germline V lookup: CDR1 SGHNT, CDR2 YYREEE (reference sequence). The CDR3 sequence is 15 residues long. CDR3 nucleotides: TGTGCCAGCAGCTTGGGGACAACTGGGGCCAACGTCCTGACTTTC. Translated: CASSLGTTGANVLTF.

The genes are TRBV28 and TRBJ2-2, with 8 bases identical to TRBD2. Germline trimming cut 3 bases from V and 4 bases from J; bases unmatched to any gene: 7. Germline lookup yields CDR1 MDHEN and CDR2 SYDVKM. This CDR3 is built from 16 residues. The CDR3 here is CASSFTAGAGTGELFF. The CDR3, as DNA: TGTGCCAGCAGTTTCACAGCGGGAGCGGGCACCGGGGAGCTGTTTTTT.

The J gene is TRBJ1-5, the V gene TRBV6-6, with a weak D call TRBD1 (5 bases). The CDR3 contains 16 residues. Germline V CDR1 and CDR2: MNHNY, SVGAGI (reference sequence). V was shortened by 2 bases and J by 0 bases, with 11 bases between the two germline ends. CDR3 protein: CASSYEGAYSNQPQHF. The CDR3 DNA reads as TGTGCCAGCAGTTACGAAGGGGCCTATAGCAATCAGCCCCAGCATTTT.

This sequence joins TRBV2 and TRBJ1-5; D remains unclear. V was pared by 6 bases and J by 4 bases, with 4 bases between. The CDR3 covers 11 residues. Germline V gives CDR1 SNHLY, CDR2 FYNNEI. The CDR3 DNA is TGTGCCAGCAGATTAAATCAGCCCCAGCATTTT. Its protein product is CASRLNQPQHF.

The chain joins TRBV5-1 to TRBJ2-6; a possible D gene is TRBD1 (5 bases). Trimming stripped 2 bases from V and 4 bases from J, with 13 bases between. The germline CDR1 and CDR2 sequences are SGHRS and YFSETQ. The CDR3 loop spans 16 amino acids. As DNA, the CDR3 is TGCGCCAGCAGCTTCCAGGGATTCCCCGGGGCCAACGTCCTGACTTTC. Its protein is CASSFQGFPGANVLTF.

The chain employs TRBV5-8 and TRBJ2-1; 11 nucleotides agree with TRBD2. V lost 3 bases to trimming and J lost 7 bases; unmatched junction nucleotides: 3. Germline-derived CDR1 and CDR2 are SGHTS and YDEGEE. CDR3 length equals 14 residues. The CDR3 reads CASSSGLADNEQFF. In DNA form, the CDR3 reads TGTGCCAGCAGCTCGGGACTAGCGGATAATGAGCAGTTCTTC.

The chain recombines TRBV4-2 with TRBJ2-1, with 10 bases matching TRBD2. After removal of 1 base from V and 4 bases from J, the junction contained 7 bases not matched to a gene. This CDR3 spans 17 amino acids. The germline V gene encodes CDR1 LGHNA and CDR2 YNFKEQ. The CDR3, as DNA: TGTGCCAGCAGCCAAGCTTACCGGACTAGCGGATACAATGAGCAGTTCTTC. It encodes CASSQAYRTSGYNEQFF.

This clone was seen once. This chain connects TRBV5-5 to TRBJ2-7; TRBD1 is a possible D gene (6 bases). Trimming cost V 4 bases and J 2 bases, with 19 bases left between them. CDR3 length equals 16 residues. The germline V gene has CDR1 SGHKS and CDR2 YYEKEE (reference sequence). CDR3 DNA: TGTGCCAGCAGCCGGGATGGGGGCGTGAGGACCTACGAGCAGTACTTC. The encoded protein is CASSRDGGVRTYEQYF.

The chain carries TRBV27 and TRBJ1-2; 7 positions agree with TRBD1. The CDR3 covers 13 residues. The J segment lost 7 bases and the V segment lost 4 bases, leaving 6 bases of the junction unmatched. Germline V gene sequence: CDR1 MNHEY, CDR2 SMNVEV (reference sequence). The CDR3 DNA reads TGTGCCAGCAGTTCAGGGGGAGGACGTGGCTACACCTTC. It is translated as CASSSGGGRGYTF.